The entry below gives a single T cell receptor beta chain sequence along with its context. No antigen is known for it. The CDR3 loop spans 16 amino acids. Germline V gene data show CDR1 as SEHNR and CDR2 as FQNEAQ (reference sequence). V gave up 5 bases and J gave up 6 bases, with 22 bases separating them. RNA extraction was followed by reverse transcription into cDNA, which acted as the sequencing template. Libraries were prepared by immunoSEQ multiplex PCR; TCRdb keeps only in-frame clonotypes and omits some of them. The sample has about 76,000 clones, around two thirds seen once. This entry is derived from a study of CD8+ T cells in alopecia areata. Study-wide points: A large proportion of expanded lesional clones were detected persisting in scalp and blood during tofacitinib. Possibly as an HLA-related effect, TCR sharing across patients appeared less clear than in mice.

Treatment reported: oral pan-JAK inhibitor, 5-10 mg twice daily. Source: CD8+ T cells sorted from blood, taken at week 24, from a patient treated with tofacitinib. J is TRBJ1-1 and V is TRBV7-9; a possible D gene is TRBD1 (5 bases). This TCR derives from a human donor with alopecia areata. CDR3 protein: CASSLETAGRVPEAFF. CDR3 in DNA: TGTGCCAGCAGCCTCGAGACAGCGGGACGAGTCCCTGAAGCTTTCTTT.